These 13 T cell receptor beta chains came from one sample sequenced in a study of Graves' ophthalmopathy and Graves' hyperthyroidism (dated by TCRdb to between 2018 and 2020). Sequencing used an Illumina HiSeq 2000. For repertoire sequencing, the TCR beta CDR3 regions were amplified from RNA transcripts. The first round was an RT-PCR using HTBI primers with the Qiagen OneStep RT-PCR kit, and this first round was followed by a second-round multiplex PCR, then size selection and purification. Starting from the raw public reads, TCRdb applied fastp trimming at Q25, assembled clones with MiXCR and retained in-frame beta chains. Each entry merges the rows of one CDR3 protein and shows their most common DNA and genes. The sample table shows fewer than 350,000 distinct CDR3 sequences, and roughly a sixth are seen once. Clones ranked in the top ten supply 9% to 15% of the sample. The specimen was peripheral blood. All receptors come from an adult man with Graves' ophthalmopathy.

This clonotype has ten or more counts. This chain uses TRBV20-1 with TRBJ1-6, with 8 bases lining up with TRBD1. The CDR3 contains 16 residues. V lost 2 bases and J lost 7; bases outside the gene matches: 10. Per germline, CDR1 DFQATT and CDR2 SNEGSKA (reference sequence). CDR3 coding DNA: TGCAGTGCTAGAAGTCAGGGGGCACCCTTCAATTCACCCCTCCACTTT. The encoded protein is CSARSQGAPFNSPLHF.

This chain joins TRBV6-1 and TRBJ1-5; D not resolved. Trimming stripped 2 bases from V and 1 base from J, with 6 bases between. From germline, CDR1 is MNHNS and CDR2 SASEGT. This CDR3 has 14 residues. This CDR3 is CASSERQSNQPQHF. DNA for the CDR3: TGTGCCAGCAGTGAAAGACAAAGCAATCAGCCCCAGCATTTT.

This clonotype was seen repeatedly, ten times or more. The J gene is TRBJ2-2, the V gene TRBV11-2, with D tentatively TRBD1 (5 bases). The V gene lost 0 bases and the J gene lost 13 bases, with 18 bases spanning the gap. CDR3 length: 15 residues. CDR1 is SGHAT, CDR2 FQNNGV, per germline. Here the CDR3 DNA reads TGTGCCAGCAGCTTAGATTTAGCCCCGGCAGGGCGGCTGTTTTTT. Its protein is CASSLDLAPAGRLFF.

This clonotype was recorded many times. The chain carries TRBV5-1 and TRBJ1-1, with TRBD1 matching over 8 bases. The CDR3 spans 16 residues. Germline CDR1 and CDR2: SGHRS and YFSETQ. V trimming: 4 bases; J trimming: 1 base; junction bases outside the gene matches: 9. In DNA, the CDR3 is TGCGCCAGCAGCCCAGGACAGGGCCCGGGGAACACTGAAGCTTTCTTT. It translates to CASSPGQGPGNTEAFF. The whole variable domain, remainder taken from reference TRBV5-1 and TRBJ1-1, is KAGVTQTPRYLIKTRGQQVTLSCSPISGHRSVSWYQQTPGQGLQFLFEYFSETQRNKGNFPGRFSGRQFSNSRSEMNVSTLELGDSALYLCASSPGQGPGNTEAFFGQGTRLTVV.

This clonotype was counted ten times or more. The V and J genes are TRBV9 and TRBJ2-2; maybe TRBD2 (6 bases). Germline-derived CDR1 and CDR2 are SGDLS and YYNGEE. The CDR3 consists of 15 residues. V dropped 4 bases and J dropped 8 bases, with 18 bases sitting between them. CDR3 bases: TGTGCCAGCAGCCCCCGCGGAGCCCGGGGGGGGGAGCTGTTTTTT. Protein product: CASSPRGARGGELFF.

The rearrangement links TRBV5-4 to TRBJ2-2; a possible D gene is TRBD2 (6 bases). Germline loops: CDR1 SGHNT, CDR2 YYREEE (reference sequence). With 4 bases removed from V and 6 bases from J, the gap between germline ends came to 10 bases. The CDR3 sequence is 13 residues long. The CDR3 spells CASSPGDPGELFF. The CDR3 DNA sequence: TGTGCCAGCAGCCCGGGGGACCCCGGGGAGCTGTTTTTT.

The chain combines TRBV6-1 with TRBJ2-7; a weak D match, TRBD1 (6 bases). This CDR3 comprises 14 residues. The V gene lost 5 bases and the J gene lost 2 bases, with 13 bases spanning the gap. CDR1 MNHNS and CDR2 SASEGT come from the germline V gene. The CDR3 sequence is CASSPPGQTYEQYF. The CDR3 DNA is TGTGCCAGCAGTCCGCCGGGACAAACCTACGAGCAGTACTTC.

This clonotype occurred many times. The chain couples TRBV7-2 to TRBJ2-7; D may be TRBD1 (6 bases). Germline V CDR1 and CDR2: SGHTA, FQGNSA. V lost 5 bases and J 6 bases, leaving 14 bases between the germline ends. The CDR3 is 13 residues long. The CDR3 region is CASSTGTGFEQYF. Here the CDR3 DNA reads TGTGCCAGCAGCACAGGAACAGGGTTCGAGCAGTACTTC.

This clonotype was seen many times. The chain links TRBV6-1 to TRBJ1-5; D unclear. V lost 4 bases and J 1 base, leaving 14 bases between the germline ends. This CDR3 is 16 amino acids long. Per the germline V gene, CDR1 is MNHNS and CDR2 is SASEGT. CDR3 nucleotide sequence: TGTGCCAGCAGTGGCCTTGGTGTCCTAAGCAATCAGCCCCAGCATTTT. This gives the protein CASSGLGVLSNQPQHF.

Many counts were recorded for this clonotype. DNA of the CDR3: TGTGCCAGCAGCCAGGGGGGGATCAATCAGCCCCAGCATTTT. Protein: CASSQGGINQPQHF. This chain links TRBV7-2 with TRBJ1-5; 7 bases are a match to TRBD1. The CDR3 sequence is 14 residues long. Germline assignment: CDR1 SGHTA and CDR2 FQGNSA. V gave up 5 bases and J gave up 3 bases; unmatched junction bases: 4.

This clonotype appeared a single time. The chain joins TRBV2 to TRBJ1-5; a weak D match, TRBD1 (6 bases). Per the germline V gene, CDR1 is SNHLY and CDR2 is FYNNEI. The CDR3 has 14 amino acids. Trimming left V 7 bases short and J 6 bases short, with 16 bases between. CDR3 sequence: CASTQGGARQPQHF. In DNA form, the CDR3 reads TGTGCCAGCACCCAAGGGGGGGCGCGTCAGCCCCAGCATTTT.

In this sample, this clonotype turned up many times. The chain carries TRBV12-3 or TRBV12-4 and TRBJ2-3, with 8 bases that match TRBD2. The CDR3 is 16 residues long. After removal of 5 bases from V and 4 bases from J, the junction contained 11 bases not matched to a gene. The CDR3 protein is CASSLGGGFVSDTQYF. Here the CDR3 DNA reads TGTGCCAGCAGTCTAGGCGGGGGGTTCGTATCAGATACGCAGTATTTT.

This clonotype was picked up many times. The gene calls are TRBV19 and TRBJ2-2, with 7 bases identical to TRBD2. The CDR3 spans 14 residues. Per germline, CDR1 LNHDA and CDR2 SQIVND (reference sequence). The V and J ends lost 4 bases and 5 bases, in that order; junction bases with no gene match: 4. This chain's CDR3 is CASSREGMTGELFF. The CDR3 DNA sequence: TGTGCCAGTAGTAGGGAGGGGATGACCGGGGAGCTGTTTTTT.